Listed below are T cell receptor beta chains from one sample, sequenced in a study of blood T cell repertoires in COVID-19. Clones were read by immunoSEQ multiplex PCR, and TCRdb kept only the in-frame ones, dropping some. The sample carries around 80,000 clones, about 87% recorded once. Sequencing used peripheral blood. These receptors originate from a human donor in a cohort sampled during active COVID-19. The CDR3 runs from the conserved cysteine through the conserved F or W. D genes are given only for firm matches. Clone size is stated in some rows and not others, as once, few, many or a class when expanded.

J | D | size | V | CDR3 | DNA
TRBJ2-7 | . | . | TRBV7-9 | CASSLKQGRGYEQYF | TGTGCCAGCAGCTTAAAACAGGGACGGGGTTACGAGCAGTACTTC
TRBJ1-1 | . | . | TRBV18 | CASSPRIWGEVNTEAFF | TGTGCCAGCTCACCGCGGATTTGGGGGGAAGTGAACACTGAAGCTTTCTTT
TRBJ1-1 | . | . | TRBV6-2/TRBV6-3 | CASSQWRSSFNTEAFF | TGTGCCAGCAGCCAGTGGCGGAGCTCCTTCAACACTGAAGCTTTCTTT
TRBJ2-1 | TRBD1 | . | TRBV30 | CAWMLGQGNYNEQFF | TGTGCCTGGATGTTGGGACAGGGGAACTACAATGAGCAGTTCTTC
TRBJ1-3 | . | . | TRBV19 | CASSAGAGNTIYF | TGTGCCAGTAGTGCAGGGGCTGGAAACACCATATATTTT
TRBJ1-1 | . | . | TRBV6-5 | CASSSQGRGNTEAFF | TGTGCCAGCAGCTCTCAGGGCAGGGGGAACACTGAAGCTTTCTTT
TRBJ2-1 | . | . | TRBV10-3 | CAISVGPSNEQFF | TGTGCCATCAGTGTTGGCCCTTCCAATGAGCAGTTCTTC
TRBJ2-1 | TRBD2 | . | TRBV12-5 | CASGLITSGLHNEQFF | TGTGCTAGTGGTTTGATAACTAGCGGCCTTCACAATGAGCAGTTCTTC
TRBJ1-1 | TRBD1 | . | TRBV5-5 | CASSWEGQGNTEAFF | TGTGCCAGCAGCTGGGAAGGACAGGGAAACACTGAAGCTTTCTTT
TRBJ1-3 | . | . | TRBV3-1/TRBV3-2 | CASSQRTTGAGNTIYF | TGTGCCAGCAGCCAACGAACGACAGGCGCTGGAAACACCATATATTTT
TRBJ2-7 | TRBD1 | . | TRBV7-2 | CASSLAHRGVSYEQYF | TGTGCCAGCAGCTTAGCGCACAGGGGAGTCTCCTACGAGCAGTACTTC
TRBJ2-3 | TRBD2 | . | TRBV25-1 | CASSPGQREGTDTQYF | TGTGCCAGCAGCCCGGGCCAACGGGAGGGCACAGATACGCAGTATTTT
TRBJ2-3 | . | . | TRBV18 | CASSPPTGNTDTQYF | TGTGCCAGCTCACCACCGACGGGTAACACAGATACGCAGTATTTT
TRBJ1-5 | . | . | TRBV3-1/TRBV3-2 | CASSQDPMSQHF | TGTGCCAGCAGCCAAGATCCCATGTCCCAGCATTTT
TRBJ2-3 | . | . | TRBV7-2 | CASSLVLGGRDTQYF | TGTGCCAGCAGCTTAGTTTTGGGGGGGCGAGATACGCAGTATTTT
TRBJ2-3 | . | . | TRBV10-3 | CASRQGFVSDTQYF | TGTGCCAGCAGGCAGGGTTTTGTTTCAGATACGCAGTATTTT
TRBJ1-2 | . | . | TRBV7-9 | CASSYGRAENYGYTF | TGTGCCAGCAGCTACGGGAGGGCGGAGAACTATGGCTACACCTTC
TRBJ2-1 | TRBD1 | few | TRBV7-7 | CASSPRTGLSSYNEQFF | TGTGCCAGCAGCCCACGGACAGGTTTAAGCTCCTACAATGAGCAGTTCTTC
TRBJ2-1 | TRBD1 | few | TRBV7-9 | CAIPGQVPSGGNEQFF | TGTGCCATCCCGGGACAGGTCCCCTCAGGCGGCAATGAGCAGTTCTTC
TRBJ2-2 | TRBD2 | . | TRBV2 | CASRAGLAGYTGELFF | TGTGCCAGCAGGGCGGGACTAGCGGGTTACACCGGGGAGCTGTTTTTT
TRBJ1-2 | . | . | TRBV18 | CASSRDRQASRYGYTF | TGTGCCAGCTCACGGGATCGACAGGCCTCCCGCTATGGCTACACCTTC
TRBJ2-3 | . | . | TRBV5-1 | CASSTASANTDTQYF | TGCGCCAGCAGCACCGCTAGCGCCAACACAGATACGCAGTATTTT
TRBJ2-7 | TRBD2 | . | TRBV4-2 | CASSPTSGGFYEQYF | TGTGCCAGCAGCCCTACTAGCGGGGGGTTCTACGAGCAGTACTTC
TRBJ2-1 | TRBD2 | few | TRBV27 | CASSSEREFPYNEQFF | TGTGCCAGCAGTTCGGAGCGGGAGTTCCCCTACAATGAGCAGTTCTTC
TRBJ2-3 | TRBD1 | . | TRBV27 | CASRGTGTDTQYF | TGTGCCAGCAGAGGGACAGGCACAGATACGCAGTATTTT
TRBJ2-4 | TRBD1 | . | TRBV11-1 | CASSLWDREAQYF | TGTGCCAGCAGCTTGTGGGACAGGGAGGCTCAGTACTTC
TRBJ2-5 | . | . | TRBV7-9 | CASSSTGYLILEETQYF | TGTGCCAGCAGCTCAACAGGGTATCTGATCCTCGAGGAGACCCAGTACTTC
TRBJ2-3 | TRBD2 | . | TRBV20-1 | CSASGLAGGLTDTQYF | TGCAGTGCTAGTGGCCTAGCGGGGGGGCTGACAGATACGCAGTATTTT
TRBJ2-1 | TRBD1 | . | TRBV27 | CASSGQGRSGEQFF | TGTGCCAGCAGCGGACAGGGTAGGTCTGGTGAGCAGTTCTTC
TRBJ2-7 | TRBD1 | . | TRBV28 | CASSFPGQSYEQYF | TGTGCCAGCAGTTTCCCGGGACAGTCCTACGAGCAGTACTTC
TRBJ2-7 | TRBD2 | . | TRBV27 | CASNPSGSYEQYF | TGTGCCAGCAACCCTAGCGGGAGTTACGAGCAGTACTTC
TRBJ2-5 | . | once | TRBV14 | CASSQVGRHETQYF | TGTGCCAGCAGCCAAGTTGGCAGGCACGAGACCCAGTACTTC
TRBJ1-1 | . | once | TRBV19 | CASSIGARTEAFF | TGTGCCAGTAGTATAGGGGCGAGAACTGAAGCTTTCTTT
TRBJ1-2 | . | . | TRBV27 | CASSWSGYGSYGYTF | TGTGCCAGCAGTTGGTCAGGGTACGGGAGCTATGGCTACACCTTC
TRBJ2-4 | . | . | TRBV5-1 | CASRGGGNTDIQYF | TGCGCCAGCAGAGGAGGGGGCAATACGGACATTCAGTACTTC
TRBJ1-6 | . | . | TRBV6-5 | CASSYLPGGYNSPLHF | TGTGCCAGCAGTTACCTCCCGGGGGGCTATAATTCACCCCTCCACTTT
TRBJ1-2 | TRBD1 | . | TRBV27 | CASSSPTGGDMAYTF | TGTGCCAGCAGTTCCCCGACAGGGGGCGATATGGCCTACACCTTC
TRBJ2-1 | . | . | TRBV7-6 | CASSRQGAGGPGVQFF | TGTGCCAGCAGCCGTCAGGGGGCGGGAGGGCCAGGGGTGCAGTTCTTC
TRBJ2-1 | . | . | TRBV11-2 | CASSLALLSYNEQFF | TGTGCCAGCAGCTTAGCACTACTTTCCTACAATGAGCAGTTCTTC
TRBJ1-2 | . | . | TRBV5-1 | CASSRSRDSNYGYTF | TGCGCCAGCAGCAGATCCAGGGACTCTAACTATGGCTACACCTTC
TRBJ2-2 | TRBD2 | . | TRBV28 | CASSKGRLAGGDTGELFF | TGTGCCAGCAGCAAAGGGCGGCTAGCGGGAGGGGACACCGGGGAGCTGTTTTTT
TRBJ1-2 | TRBD1 | . | TRBV6-5 | CASRTGGLTYGYTF | TGTGCCAGCAGGACAGGGGGCTTAACGTATGGCTACACCTTC
TRBJ1-1 | TRBD1 | once | TRBV6-5 | CASSQKTGGEGAFF | TGTGCCAGCAGTCAAAAAACAGGGGGCGAGGGAGCTTTCTTT
TRBJ1-1 | . | few | TRBV4-1 | CASSQPGTLTAFF | TGCGCCAGCAGCCAACCCGGGACATTAACGGCTTTCTTT
TRBJ1-3 | TRBD1 | . | TRBV7-8 | CASSRNRDRGNTIYF | TGTGCCAGCAGCCGCAACCGGGACAGGGGAAACACCATATATTTT
TRBJ1-5 | . | once | TRBV19 | CASRLQGDQPQHF | TGTGCCAGTAGGTTACAGGGAGACCAGCCCCAGCATTTT
TRBJ2-3 | TRBD2 | few | TRBV24-1 | CATSDPRTSGVLLDSTDTQYF | TGTGCCACCAGTGATCCACGGACTAGCGGGGTACTACTGGATTCCACAGATACGCAGTATTTT
TRBJ2-7 | TRBD1 | . | TRBV3-1/TRBV3-2 | CASSQVPGQGVYEQYF | TGTGCCAGCAGCCAAGTCCCGGGACAGGGAGTTTACGAGCAGTACTTC
TRBJ2-5 | TRBD2 | few | TRBV2 | CASSGGTIQETQYF | TGTGCCAGCAGTGGAGGGACTATCCAAGAGACCCAGTACTTC
TRBJ2-2 | . | . | TRBV21-1 | CASSPGASNTGELFF | TGTGCCAGCAGCCCTGGGGCCTCGAACACCGGGGAGCTGTTTTTT
TRBJ2-7 | TRBD1 | . | TRBV10-1 | CASSTGTGGIHEQYF | TGCGCCAGCAGCACCGGGACAGGGGGCATCCACGAGCAGTACTTC
TRBJ2-7 | . | . | TRBV6-5 | CASNTGGVYEQYF | TGTGCCAGCAATACAGGAGGGGTCTACGAGCAGTACTTC
TRBJ2-1 | . | . | TRBV29-1 | CSVEDSRPSSYNEQFF | TGCAGCGTTGAAGACTCGCGGCCATCCTCCTACAATGAGCAGTTCTTC
TRBJ2-5 | . | . | TRBV10-1 | CASSEGNSVEETQYF | TGCGCCAGCAGTGAGGGTAACAGTGTTGAAGAGACCCAGTACTTC